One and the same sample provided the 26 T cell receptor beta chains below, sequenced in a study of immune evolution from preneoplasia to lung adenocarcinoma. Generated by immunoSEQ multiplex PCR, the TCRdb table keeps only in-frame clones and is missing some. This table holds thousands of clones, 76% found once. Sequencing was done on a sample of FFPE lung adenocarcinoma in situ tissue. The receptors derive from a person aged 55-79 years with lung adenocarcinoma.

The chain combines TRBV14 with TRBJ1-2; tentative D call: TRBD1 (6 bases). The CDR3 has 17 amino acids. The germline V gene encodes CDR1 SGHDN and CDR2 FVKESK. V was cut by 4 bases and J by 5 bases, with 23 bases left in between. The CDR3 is CASSPRFGTPLEYGYTF. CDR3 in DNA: TGTGCCAGCAGCCCGAGGTTTGGGACACCATTGGAGTATGGCTACACCTTC.

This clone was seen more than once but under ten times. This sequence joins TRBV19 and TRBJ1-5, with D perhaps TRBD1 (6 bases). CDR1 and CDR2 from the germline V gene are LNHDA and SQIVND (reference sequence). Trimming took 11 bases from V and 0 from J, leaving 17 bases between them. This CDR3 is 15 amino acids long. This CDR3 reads CAVSRGTDSNQPQHF. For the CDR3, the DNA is TGTGCCGTCTCGAGGGGGACGGATAGCAATCAGCCCCAGCATTTT.

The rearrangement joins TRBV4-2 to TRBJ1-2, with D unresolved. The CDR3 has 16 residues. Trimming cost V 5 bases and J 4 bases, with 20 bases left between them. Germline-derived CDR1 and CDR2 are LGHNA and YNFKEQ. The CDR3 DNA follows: TGTGCCAGCAGCGTAAACACCAAAGGTAAGACCTATGGCTACACCTTC. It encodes CASSVNTKGKTYGYTF.

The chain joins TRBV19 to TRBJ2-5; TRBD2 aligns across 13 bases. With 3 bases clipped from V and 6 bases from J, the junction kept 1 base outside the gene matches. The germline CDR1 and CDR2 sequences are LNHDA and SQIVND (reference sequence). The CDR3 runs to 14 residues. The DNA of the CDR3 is TGTGCCAGTAGTATGGGGACTAGCGGGAAGACCCAGTACTTC. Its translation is CASSMGTSGKTQYF.

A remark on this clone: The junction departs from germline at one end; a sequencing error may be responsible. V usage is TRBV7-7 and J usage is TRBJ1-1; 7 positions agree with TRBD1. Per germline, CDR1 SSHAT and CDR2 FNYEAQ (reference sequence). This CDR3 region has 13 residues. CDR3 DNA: TGTGCTAGCAGCTTAGACAGGGCCACTGAAGCTTTCTTT. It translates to CASSLDRATEAFF.

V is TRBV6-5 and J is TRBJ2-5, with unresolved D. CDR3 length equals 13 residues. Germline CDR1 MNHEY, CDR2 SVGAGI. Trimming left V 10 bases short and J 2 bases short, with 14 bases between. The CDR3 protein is CATQTNFQETQYF. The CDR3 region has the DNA TGTGCCACCCAAACAAACTTTCAAGAGACCCAGTACTTC.

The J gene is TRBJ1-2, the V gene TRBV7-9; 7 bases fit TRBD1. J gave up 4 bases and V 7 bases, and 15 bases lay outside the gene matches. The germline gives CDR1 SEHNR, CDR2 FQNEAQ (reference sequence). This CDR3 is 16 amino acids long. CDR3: CASTRTGAADGYGYTF. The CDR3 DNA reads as TGTGCCAGCACGCGAACAGGGGCTGCTGACGGCTATGGCTACACCTTC.

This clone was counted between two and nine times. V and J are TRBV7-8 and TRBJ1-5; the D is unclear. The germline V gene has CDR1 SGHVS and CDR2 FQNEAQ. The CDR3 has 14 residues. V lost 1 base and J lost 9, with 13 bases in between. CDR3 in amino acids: CASSLGGGKRPQHF. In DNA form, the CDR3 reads TGTGCCAGCAGCTTAGGGGGAGGCAAGCGGCCCCAGCATTTT.

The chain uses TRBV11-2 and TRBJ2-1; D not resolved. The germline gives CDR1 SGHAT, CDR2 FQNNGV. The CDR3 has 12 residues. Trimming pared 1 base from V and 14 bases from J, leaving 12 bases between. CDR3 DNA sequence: TGTGCCAGCAGCTTAGTATACCCTATCGAGTTCTTC. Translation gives CASSLVYPIEFF.

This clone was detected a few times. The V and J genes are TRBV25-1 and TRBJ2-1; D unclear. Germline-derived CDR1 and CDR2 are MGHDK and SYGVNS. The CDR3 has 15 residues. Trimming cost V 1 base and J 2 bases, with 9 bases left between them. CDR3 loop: CASSESDGTYNEQFF. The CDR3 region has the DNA TGTGCCAGCAGTGAATCCGACGGTACCTACAATGAGCAGTTCTTC.

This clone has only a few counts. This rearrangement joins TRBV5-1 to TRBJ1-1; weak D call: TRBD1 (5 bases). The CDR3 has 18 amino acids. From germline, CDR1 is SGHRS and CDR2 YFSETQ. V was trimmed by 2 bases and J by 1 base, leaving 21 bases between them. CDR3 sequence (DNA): TGCGCCAGCAGCTTTTCACCGCGACAGCTACGGCCGAACACTGAAGCTTTCTTT. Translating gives CASSFSPRQLRPNTEAFF. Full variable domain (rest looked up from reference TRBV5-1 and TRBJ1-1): KAGVTQTPRYLIKTRGQQVTLSCSPISGHRSVSWYQQTPGQGLQFLFEYFSETQRNKGNFPGRFSGRQFSNSRSEMNVSTLELGDSALYLCASSFSPRQLRPNTEAFFGQGTRLTVV.

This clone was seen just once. CDR3 in DNA: TGCGCCAGCAGCTTCAATATTCGGGGAAGCACAGATACGCAGTATTTT. Its protein is CASSFNIRGSTDTQYF. The V gene is TRBV5-1, the J gene TRBJ2-3, with D perhaps matching TRBD2 (5 bases). CDR3 size: 16 residues. Trimming removed 2 bases at V and 0 bases at J, with 13 bases between. Per the germline V gene, CDR1 is SGHRS and CDR2 is YFSETQ. The full variable domain, in which reference TRBV5-1 and TRBJ2-3 provide the parts outside the CDR3, is KAGVTQTPRYLIKTRGQQVTLSCSPISGHRSVSWYQQTPGQGLQFLFEYFSETQRNKGNFPGRFSGRQFSNSRSEMNVSTLELGDSALYLCASSFNIRGSTDTQYFGPGTRLTVL.

CDR3 loop: CATSNHTEAFF. Written as DNA, the CDR3 is TGTGCCACCTCTAATCATACTGAAGCTTTCTTT. The chain joins TRBV7-9 to TRBJ1-1; D is ambiguous. Germline CDR1 is SEHNR and CDR2 is FQNEAQ (reference sequence). This CDR3 region has 11 residues. Trimming removed 10 bases from V and 5 bases from J, with 11 bases in between.

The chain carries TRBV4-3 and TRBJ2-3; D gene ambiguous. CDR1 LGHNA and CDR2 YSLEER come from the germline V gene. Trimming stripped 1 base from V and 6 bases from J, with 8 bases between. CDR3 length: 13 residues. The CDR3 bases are TGCGCCAGCAGCCAAGGATTCGGCGATACGCAGTATTTT. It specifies CASSQGFGDTQYF.

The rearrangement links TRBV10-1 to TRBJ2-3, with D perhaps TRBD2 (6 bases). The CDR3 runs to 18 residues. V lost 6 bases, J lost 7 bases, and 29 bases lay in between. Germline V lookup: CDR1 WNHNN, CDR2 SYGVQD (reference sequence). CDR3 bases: TGCGCCAGCAGCCCCGCAAAGGTTGGGCTAGCGTTTTATCATACGCAGTATTTT. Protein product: CASSPAKVGLAFYHTQYF.

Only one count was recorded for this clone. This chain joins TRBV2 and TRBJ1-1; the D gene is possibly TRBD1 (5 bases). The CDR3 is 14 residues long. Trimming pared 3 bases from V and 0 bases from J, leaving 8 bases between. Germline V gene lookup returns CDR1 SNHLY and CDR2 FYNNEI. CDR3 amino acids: CASSDKGMNTEAFF. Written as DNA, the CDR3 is TGTGCCAGCAGTGATAAGGGGATGAACACTGAAGCTTTCTTT.

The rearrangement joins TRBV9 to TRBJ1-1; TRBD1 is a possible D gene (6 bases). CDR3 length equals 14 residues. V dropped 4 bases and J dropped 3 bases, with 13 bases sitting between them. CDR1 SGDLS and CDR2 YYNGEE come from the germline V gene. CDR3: CASSSRGGDTEAFF. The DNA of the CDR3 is TGTGCCAGCAGCTCACGAGGGGGGGACACTGAAGCTTTCTTT. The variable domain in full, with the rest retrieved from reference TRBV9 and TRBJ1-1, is DSGVTQTPKHLITATGQRVTLRCSPRSGDLSVYWYQQSLDQGLQFLIQYYNGEERAKGNILERFSAQQFPDLHSELNLSSLELGDSALYFCASSSRGGDTEAFFGQGTRLTVV.

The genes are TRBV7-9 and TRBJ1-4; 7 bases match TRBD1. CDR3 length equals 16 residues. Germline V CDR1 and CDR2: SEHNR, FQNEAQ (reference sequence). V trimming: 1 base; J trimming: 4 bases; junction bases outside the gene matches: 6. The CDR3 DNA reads TGTGCCAGCAGCTTAGAGGTGACAGGGATTAATGAAAAACTGTTTTTT. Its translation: CASSLEVTGINEKLFF.

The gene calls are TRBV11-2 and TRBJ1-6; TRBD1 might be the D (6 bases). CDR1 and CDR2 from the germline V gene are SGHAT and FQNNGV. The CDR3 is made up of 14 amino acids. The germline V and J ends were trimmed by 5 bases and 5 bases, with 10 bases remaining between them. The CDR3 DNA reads TGTGCCAGCAGCCAGAGGGGGAATAATTCACCCCTCCACTTT. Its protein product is CASSQRGNNSPLHF. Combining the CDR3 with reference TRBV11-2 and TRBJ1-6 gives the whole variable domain EAGVAQSPRYKIIEKRQSVAFWCNPISGHATLYWYQQILGQGPKLLIQFQNNGVVDDSQLPKDRFSAERLKGVDSTLKIQPAKLEDSAVYLCASSQRGNNSPLHFGNGTRLTVT.

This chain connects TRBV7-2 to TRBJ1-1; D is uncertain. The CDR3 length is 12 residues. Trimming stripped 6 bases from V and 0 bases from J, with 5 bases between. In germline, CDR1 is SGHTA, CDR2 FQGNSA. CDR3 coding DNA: TGTGCCAGCAGAATCATGAACACTGAAGCTTTCTTT. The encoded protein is CASRIMNTEAFF.

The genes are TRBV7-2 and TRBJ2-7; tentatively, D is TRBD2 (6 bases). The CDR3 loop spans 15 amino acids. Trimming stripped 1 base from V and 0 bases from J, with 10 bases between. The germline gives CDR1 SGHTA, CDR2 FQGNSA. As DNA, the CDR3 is TGTGCCAGCAGCTTAGTACGGGGGAGCTCCTACGAGCAGTACTTC. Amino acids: CASSLVRGSSYEQYF.

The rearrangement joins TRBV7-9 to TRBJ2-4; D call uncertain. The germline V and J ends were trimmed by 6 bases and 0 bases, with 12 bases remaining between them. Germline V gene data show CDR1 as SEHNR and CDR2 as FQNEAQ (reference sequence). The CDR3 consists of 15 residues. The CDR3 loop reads CASSQENLAKNIQYF. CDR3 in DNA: TGTGCCAGCAGTCAGGAAAATTTAGCCAAAAACATTCAGTACTTC.

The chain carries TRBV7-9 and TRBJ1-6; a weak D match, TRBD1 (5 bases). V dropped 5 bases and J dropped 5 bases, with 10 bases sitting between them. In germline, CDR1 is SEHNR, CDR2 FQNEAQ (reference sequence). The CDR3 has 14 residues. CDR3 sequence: CASSRDSDNSPLHF. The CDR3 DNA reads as TGTGCCAGCAGCCGAGACAGTGATAATTCACCCCTCCACTTT.

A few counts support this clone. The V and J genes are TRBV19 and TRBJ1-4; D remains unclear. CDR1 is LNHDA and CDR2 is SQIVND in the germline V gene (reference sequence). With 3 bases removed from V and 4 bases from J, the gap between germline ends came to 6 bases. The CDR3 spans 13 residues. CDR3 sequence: CASSITVNEKLFF. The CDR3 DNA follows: TGTGCCAGTAGTATCACCGTTAATGAAAAACTGTTTTTT.

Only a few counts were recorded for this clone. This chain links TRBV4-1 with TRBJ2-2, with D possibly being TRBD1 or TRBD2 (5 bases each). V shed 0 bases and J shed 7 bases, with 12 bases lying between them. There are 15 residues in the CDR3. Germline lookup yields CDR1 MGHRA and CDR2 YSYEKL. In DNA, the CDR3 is TGCGCCAGCAGCCAAGAAGGCAGAGGGGTCGGGGAGCTGTTTTTT. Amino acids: CASSQEGRGVGELFF.

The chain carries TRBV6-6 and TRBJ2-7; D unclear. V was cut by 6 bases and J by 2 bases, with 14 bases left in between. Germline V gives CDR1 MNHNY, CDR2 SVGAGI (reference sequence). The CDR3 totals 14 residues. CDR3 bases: TGTGCCAGCAGCGACGGAAGAGGCACCTACGAGCAGTACTTC. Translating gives CASSDGRGTYEQYF.